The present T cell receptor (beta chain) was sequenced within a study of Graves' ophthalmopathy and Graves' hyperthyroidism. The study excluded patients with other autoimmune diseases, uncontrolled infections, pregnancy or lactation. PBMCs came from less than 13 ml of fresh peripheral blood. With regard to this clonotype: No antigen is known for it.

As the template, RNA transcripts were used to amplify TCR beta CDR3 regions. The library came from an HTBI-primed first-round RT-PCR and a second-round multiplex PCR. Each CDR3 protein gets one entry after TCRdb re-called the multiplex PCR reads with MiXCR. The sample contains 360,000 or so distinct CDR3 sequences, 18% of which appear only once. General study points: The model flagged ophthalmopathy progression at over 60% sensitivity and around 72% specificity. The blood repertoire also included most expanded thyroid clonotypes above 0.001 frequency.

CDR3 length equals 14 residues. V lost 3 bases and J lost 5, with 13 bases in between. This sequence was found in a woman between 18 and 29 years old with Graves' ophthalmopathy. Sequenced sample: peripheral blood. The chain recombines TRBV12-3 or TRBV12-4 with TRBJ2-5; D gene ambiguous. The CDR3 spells CASSFRVGGETQYF. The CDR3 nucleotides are TGTGCCAGCAGTTTTAGGGTCGGCGGCGAGACCCAGTACTTC.